This T cell receptor beta chain was sequenced during a study of read filtering for tumor transcriptome and immune sequencing. In this sample, this clonotype turned up many times. This library used about 360 ng RNA and molecular barcoded adaptors spanning alpha/delta and beta/gamma chains. TCRdb re-derived calls from the reads in MiXCR, one entry per CDR3 protein. The sample has about 86,000 distinct CDR3 sequences, 9% to 15% seen once. Material: a population of CD138-negative cells sorted from bone marrow. The sequence derives from a donor aged 40 or older with multiple myeloma.

For the CDR3, the DNA is TGTGCCAGCAGCCAAATGACTAGCGGGAGAGGAGAGACCCAGTACTTC. Translated: CASSQMTSGRGETQYF. The chain carries TRBV14 and TRBJ2-5, with TRBD2 identical over 12 bases. V lost 2 bases, J lost 4 bases, and 5 bases stayed unmatched. The CDR3 spans 16 residues. Germline CDR1 SGHDN, CDR2 FVKESK. Full variable domain (rest looked up from reference TRBV14 and TRBJ2-5): EAGVTQFPSHSVIEKGQTVTLRCDPISGHDNLYWYRRVMGKEIKFLLHFVKESKQDESGMPNNRFLAERTGGTYSTLKVQPAELEDSGVYFCASSQMTSGRGETQYFGPGTRLLVL.